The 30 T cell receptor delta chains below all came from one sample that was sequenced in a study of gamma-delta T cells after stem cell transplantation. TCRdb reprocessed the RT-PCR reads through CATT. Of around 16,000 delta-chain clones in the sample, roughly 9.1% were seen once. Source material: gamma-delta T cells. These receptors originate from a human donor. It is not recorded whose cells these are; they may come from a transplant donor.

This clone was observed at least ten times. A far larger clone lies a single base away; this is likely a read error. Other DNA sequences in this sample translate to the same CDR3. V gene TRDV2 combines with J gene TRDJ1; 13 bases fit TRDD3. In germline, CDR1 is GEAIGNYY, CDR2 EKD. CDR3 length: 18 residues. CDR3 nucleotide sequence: TGCGCCTGTGACTCATTACTGGGGGATACGCGTGTCACCGATAAACTCATCTTT. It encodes CACDSLLGDTRVTDKLIF.

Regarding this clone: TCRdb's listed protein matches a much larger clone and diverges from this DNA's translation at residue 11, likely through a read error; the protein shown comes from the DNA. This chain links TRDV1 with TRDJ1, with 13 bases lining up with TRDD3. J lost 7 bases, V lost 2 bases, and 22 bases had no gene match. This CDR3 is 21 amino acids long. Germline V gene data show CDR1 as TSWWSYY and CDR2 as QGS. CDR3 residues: CALGEISYPLRLGDTLGKLIF. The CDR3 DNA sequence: TGTGCTCTTGGGGAAATTTCCTACCCCCTCCGACTGGGGGATACGCTGGGTAAACTCATCTTT.

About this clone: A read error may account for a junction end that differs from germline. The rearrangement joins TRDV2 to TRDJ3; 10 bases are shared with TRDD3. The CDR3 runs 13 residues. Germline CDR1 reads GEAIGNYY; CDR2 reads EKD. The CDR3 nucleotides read TGTGCCTGTGATACCGGGGGGGACTGGGGGATCTACTTT. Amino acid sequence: CACDTGGDWGIYF.

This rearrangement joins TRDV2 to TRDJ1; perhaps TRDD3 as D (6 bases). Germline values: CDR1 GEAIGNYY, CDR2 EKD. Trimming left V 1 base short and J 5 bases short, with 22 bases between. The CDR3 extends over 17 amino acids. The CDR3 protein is CACDTGAMGGRRDKLIF. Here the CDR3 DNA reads TGTGCCTGTGACACGGGGGCCATGGGGGGTCGGAGGGATAAACTCATCTTT.

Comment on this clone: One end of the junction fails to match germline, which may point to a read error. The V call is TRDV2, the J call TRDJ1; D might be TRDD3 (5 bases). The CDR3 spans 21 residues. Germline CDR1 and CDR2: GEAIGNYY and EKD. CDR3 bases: TGTGCCTGTGACACCGTTGAGTTCCACCTGCATACTGGTGTACTCACCGTTAAACTCATCTTT. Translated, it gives CACDTVEFHLHTGVLTVKLIF.

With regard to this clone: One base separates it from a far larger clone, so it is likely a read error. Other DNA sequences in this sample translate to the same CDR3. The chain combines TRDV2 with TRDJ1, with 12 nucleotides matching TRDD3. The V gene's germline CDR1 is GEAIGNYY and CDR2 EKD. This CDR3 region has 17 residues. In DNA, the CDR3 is TGTGCCTGTGACACCGTGCTGGGGGATACGGGCACCGACAAACTCATCTTT. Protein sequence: CACDTVLGDTGTDKLIF.

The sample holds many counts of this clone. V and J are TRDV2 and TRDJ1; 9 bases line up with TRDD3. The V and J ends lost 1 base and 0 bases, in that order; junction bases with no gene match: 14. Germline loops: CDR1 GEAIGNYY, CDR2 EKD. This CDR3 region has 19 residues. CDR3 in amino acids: CACDTGTGGKTTYTDKLIF. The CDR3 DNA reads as TGTGCCTGTGACACTGGTACTGGGGGAAAGACTACGTACACCGATAAACTCATCTTT.

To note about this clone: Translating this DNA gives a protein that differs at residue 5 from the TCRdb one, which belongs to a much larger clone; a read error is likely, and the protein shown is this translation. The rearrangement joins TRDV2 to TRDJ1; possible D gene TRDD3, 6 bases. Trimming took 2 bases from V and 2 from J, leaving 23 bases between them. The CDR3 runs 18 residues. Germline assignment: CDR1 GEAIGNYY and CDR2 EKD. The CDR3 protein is CACDIVGGPPYGTDKLIF. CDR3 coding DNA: TGTGCCTGTGACATCGTTGGGGGTCCCCCCTATGGGACCGATAAACTCATCTTT.

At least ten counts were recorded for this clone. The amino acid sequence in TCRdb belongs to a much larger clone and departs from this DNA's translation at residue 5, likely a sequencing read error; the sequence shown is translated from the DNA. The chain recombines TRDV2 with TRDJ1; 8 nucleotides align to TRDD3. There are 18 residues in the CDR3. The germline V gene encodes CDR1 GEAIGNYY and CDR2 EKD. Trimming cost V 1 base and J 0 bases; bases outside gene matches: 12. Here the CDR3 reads CACDTMINGGSYTDKLIF. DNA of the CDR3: TGTGCCTGTGACACTATGATTAATGGGGGATCGTACACCGATAAACTCATCTTT.

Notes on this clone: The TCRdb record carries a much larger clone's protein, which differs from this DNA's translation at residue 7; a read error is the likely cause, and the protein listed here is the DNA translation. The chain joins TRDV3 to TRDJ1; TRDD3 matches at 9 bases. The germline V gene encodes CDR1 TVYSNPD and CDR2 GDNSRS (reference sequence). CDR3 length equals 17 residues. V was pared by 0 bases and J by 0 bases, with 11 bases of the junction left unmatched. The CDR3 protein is CAFSDLPGDTNTDKLIF. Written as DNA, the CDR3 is TGTGCCTTTAGTGACCTACCGGGGGATACCAACACCGATAAACTCATCTTT.

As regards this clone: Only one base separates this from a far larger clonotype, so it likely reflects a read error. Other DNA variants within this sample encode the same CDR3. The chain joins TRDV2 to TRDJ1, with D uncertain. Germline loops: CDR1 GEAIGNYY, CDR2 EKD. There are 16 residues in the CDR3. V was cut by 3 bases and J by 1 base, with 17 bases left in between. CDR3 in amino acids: CACDALSSRGTDKLIF. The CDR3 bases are TGTGCCTGTGACGCCCTCTCTAGTCGTGGCACCGATAAACTCATCTTT.

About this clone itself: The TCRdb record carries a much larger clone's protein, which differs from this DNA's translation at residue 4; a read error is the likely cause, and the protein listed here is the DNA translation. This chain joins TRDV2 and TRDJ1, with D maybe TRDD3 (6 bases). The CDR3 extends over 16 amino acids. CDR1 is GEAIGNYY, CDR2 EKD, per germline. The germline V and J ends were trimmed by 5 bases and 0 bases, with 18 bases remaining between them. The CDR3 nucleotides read TGTGCCTGTGGCGCCCTTAGGGGATCGGACACCGATAAACTCATCTTT. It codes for CACGALRGSDTDKLIF.

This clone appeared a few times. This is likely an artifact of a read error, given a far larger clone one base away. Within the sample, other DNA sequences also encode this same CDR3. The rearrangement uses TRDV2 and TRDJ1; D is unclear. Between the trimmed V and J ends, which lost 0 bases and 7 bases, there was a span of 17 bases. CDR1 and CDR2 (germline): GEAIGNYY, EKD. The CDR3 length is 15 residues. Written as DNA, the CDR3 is TGTGCCTGTGACACCGTAGTGGGAACACGGAGTAAACTCATCTTT. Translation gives CACDTVVGTRSKLIF.

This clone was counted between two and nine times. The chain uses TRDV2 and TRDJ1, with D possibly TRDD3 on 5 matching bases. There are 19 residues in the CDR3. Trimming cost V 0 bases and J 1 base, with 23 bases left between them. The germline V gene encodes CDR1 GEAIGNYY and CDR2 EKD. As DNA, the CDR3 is TGTGCCTGTGACACCGGTGAAACGGTGAGACCGGGGACCACCGATAAACTCATCTTT. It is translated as CACDTGETVRPGTTDKLIF.

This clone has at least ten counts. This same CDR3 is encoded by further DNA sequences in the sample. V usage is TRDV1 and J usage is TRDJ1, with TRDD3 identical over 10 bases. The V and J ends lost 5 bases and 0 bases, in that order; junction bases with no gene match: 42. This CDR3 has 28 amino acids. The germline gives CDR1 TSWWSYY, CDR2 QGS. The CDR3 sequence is CALGLTAREAFSYKGGYAGHQYTDKLIF. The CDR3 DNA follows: TGTGCTCTTGGGCTCACAGCGCGGGAGGCCTTCTCCTATAAAGGGGGATACGCAGGTCATCAATACACCGATAAACTCATCTTT.

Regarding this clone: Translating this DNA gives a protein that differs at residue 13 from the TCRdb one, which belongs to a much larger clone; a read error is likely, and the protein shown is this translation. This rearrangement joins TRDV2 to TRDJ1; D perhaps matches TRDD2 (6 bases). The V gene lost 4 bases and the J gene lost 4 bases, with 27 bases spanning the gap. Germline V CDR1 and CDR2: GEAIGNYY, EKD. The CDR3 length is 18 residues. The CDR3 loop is CACDPVSLPRGLGDKLIF. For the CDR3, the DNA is TGTGCCTGTGATCCGGTTAGCCTTCCCCGAGGGCTGGGCGATAAACTCATCTTT.

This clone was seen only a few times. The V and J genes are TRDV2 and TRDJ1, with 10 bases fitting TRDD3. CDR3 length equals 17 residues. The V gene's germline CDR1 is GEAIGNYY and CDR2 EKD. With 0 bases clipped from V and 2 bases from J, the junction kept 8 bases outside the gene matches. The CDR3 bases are TGTGCCTGTGACACCCTAAAATTACTGGGGGATACCGATAAACTCATCTTT. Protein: CACDTLKLLGDTDKLIF.

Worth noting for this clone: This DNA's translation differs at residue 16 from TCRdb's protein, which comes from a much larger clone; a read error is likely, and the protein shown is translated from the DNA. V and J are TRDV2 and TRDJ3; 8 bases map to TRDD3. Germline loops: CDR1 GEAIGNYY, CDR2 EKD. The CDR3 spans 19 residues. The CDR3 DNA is TGTGCCTGTGACCCTACTGGGGGTTGGAGCTCCTGGGACACCCGACGGATGTTTTTC. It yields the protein CACDPTGGWSSWDTRRMFF.

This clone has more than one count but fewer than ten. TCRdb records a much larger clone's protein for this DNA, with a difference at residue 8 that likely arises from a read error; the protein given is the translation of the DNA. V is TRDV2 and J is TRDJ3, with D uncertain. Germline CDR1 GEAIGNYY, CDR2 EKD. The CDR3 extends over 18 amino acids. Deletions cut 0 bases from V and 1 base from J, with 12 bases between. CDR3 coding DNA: TGTGCCTGTGACACCGCCACGCGAACTTCCTGGGACACCCGACAGATGTTTTTC. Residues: CACDTATRTSWDTRQMFF.

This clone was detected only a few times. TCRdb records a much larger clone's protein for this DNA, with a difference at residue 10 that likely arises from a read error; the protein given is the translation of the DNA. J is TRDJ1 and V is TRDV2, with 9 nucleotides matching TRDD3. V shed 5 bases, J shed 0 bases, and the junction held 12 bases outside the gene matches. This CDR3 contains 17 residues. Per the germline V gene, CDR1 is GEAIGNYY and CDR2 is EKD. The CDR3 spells CACAGLGDMVYTDKLIF. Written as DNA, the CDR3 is TGTGCCTGTGCTGGATTGGGGGATATGGTGTACACCGATAAACTCATCTTT.

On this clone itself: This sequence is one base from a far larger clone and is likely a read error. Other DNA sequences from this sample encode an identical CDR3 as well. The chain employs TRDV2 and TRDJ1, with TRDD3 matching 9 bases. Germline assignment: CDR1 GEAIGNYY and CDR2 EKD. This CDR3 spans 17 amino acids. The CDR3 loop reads CACDALLRGGYTDKLIF. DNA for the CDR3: TGTGCCTGTGACGCCTTACTTAGGGGGGGATACACCGACAAACTCATCTTT.

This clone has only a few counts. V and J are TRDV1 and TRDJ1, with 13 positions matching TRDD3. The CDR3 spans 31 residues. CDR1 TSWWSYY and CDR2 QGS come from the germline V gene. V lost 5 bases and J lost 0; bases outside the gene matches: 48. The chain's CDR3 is CALGHSKGTFLTSTGGYGRSRTPWYTDKLIF. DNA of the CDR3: TGTGCTCTTGGGCACTCAAAGGGGACATTCCTAACAAGTACTGGGGGATACGGGAGGTCCCGCACCCCCTGGTACACCGATAAACTCATCTTT.

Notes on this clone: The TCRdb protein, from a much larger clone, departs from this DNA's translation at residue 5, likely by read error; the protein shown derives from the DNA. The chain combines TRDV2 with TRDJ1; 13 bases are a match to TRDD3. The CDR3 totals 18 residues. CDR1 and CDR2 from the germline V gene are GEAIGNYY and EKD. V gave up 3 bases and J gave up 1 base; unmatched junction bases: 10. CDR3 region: CACDAVLGDTRSTDKLIF. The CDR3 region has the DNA TGTGCCTGTGACGCCGTACTGGGGGATACGAGGAGCACCGATAAACTCATCTTT.

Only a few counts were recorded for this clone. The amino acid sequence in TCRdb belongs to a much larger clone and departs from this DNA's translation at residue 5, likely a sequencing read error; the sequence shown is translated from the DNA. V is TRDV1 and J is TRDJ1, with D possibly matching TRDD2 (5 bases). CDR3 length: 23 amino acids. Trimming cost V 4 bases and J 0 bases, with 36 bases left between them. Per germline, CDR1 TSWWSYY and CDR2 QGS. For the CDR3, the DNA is TGTGCTCTTGGGGGACCCCGACCCCTACCTTGGCCGTACAGCTACGGGAACACCGATAAACTCATCTTT. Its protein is CALGGPRPLPWPYSYGNTDKLIF.

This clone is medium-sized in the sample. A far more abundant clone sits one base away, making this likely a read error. The CDR3: CACDVVGDTRSYTDKLIF. The DNA for the CDR3 is TGTGCCTGTGACGTAGTGGGGGATACGCGATCTTACACCGATAAACTCATCTTT. V usage is TRDV2 and J usage is TRDJ1; 11 bases line up with TRDD3. CDR3 length: 18 residues. In germline, CDR1 is GEAIGNYY, CDR2 EKD. The V gene end was trimmed by 3 bases and the J gene end by 0 bases; junction bases not matched to a gene: 11.

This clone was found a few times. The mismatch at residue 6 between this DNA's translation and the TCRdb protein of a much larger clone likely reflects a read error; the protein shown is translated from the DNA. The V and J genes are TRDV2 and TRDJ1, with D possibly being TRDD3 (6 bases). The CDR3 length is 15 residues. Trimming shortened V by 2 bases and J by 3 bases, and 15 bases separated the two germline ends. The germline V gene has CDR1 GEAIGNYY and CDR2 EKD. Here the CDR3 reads CACDIIRGTPDKLIF. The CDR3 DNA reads TGTGCCTGTGACATAATCCGGGGGACACCCGATAAACTCATCTTT.

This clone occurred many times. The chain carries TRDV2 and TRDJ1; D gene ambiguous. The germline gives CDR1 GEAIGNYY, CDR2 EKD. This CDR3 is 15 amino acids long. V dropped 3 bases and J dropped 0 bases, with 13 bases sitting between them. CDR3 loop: CACDAGLTDTDKLIF. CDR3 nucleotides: TGTGCCTGTGACGCCGGACTGACAGACACCGATAAACTCATCTTT.

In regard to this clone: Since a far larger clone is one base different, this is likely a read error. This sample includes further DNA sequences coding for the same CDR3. CDR3 coding DNA: TGTGCCTGTGACCCTCTTCGATCAGGGGTACTGGGGGACACCGATAAGCTCATCTTT. Its protein is CACDPLRSGVLGDTDKLIF. The V and J genes are TRDV2 and TRDJ1, with TRDD3 matching over 9 bases. CDR1 and CDR2 (germline): GEAIGNYY, EKD. This CDR3 is 19 amino acids long.

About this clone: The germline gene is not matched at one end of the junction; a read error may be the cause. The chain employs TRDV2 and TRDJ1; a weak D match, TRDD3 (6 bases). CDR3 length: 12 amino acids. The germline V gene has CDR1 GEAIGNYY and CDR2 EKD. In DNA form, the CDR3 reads TGTGCCTGGGACACTCTGGGGGATAAACTCATCTTT. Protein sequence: CAWDTLGDKLIF.

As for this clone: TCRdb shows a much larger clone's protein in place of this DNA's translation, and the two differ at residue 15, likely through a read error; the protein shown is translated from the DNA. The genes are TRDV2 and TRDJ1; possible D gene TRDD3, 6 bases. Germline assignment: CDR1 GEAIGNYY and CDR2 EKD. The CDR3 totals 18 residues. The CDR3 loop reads CACDTVGGPPYGTDRLIF. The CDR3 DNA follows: TGTGCCTGTGACACCGTTGGGGGTCCCCCCTATGGGACCGATAGACTCATCTTT.